This TCR beta chain is drawn from a study of PD-L1 blockade in urothelial cancer listed by TCRdb under 2017. In terms of the full investigation: Therapy was started around 2014 for all patients, and atezolizumab 1,200 mg was administered intravenously every 3 weeks. About 90% of the roughly 30 patients were identified as males with urothelial cancer of bladder origin, and a prior smoking history was reported by 18 of 29 patients. An ECOG performance status of 0 or 1 was recorded for the patients, and 0 to 3 prior chemotherapy regimens had been received by the patients. Blood samples were analyzed at 3 weeks after treatment start (second dose) and at 6 weeks after treatment start. Blood samples gave a median of 141,255 T cells and tens of thousands of unique TCRs, with a median clonality of approximately 0.08. An exploratory multi-omic analysis was conducted of the somatic, immune and clinical correlates of response to PD-L1 blockade with atezolizumab in urothelial cancer. TCR sequencing covered pretreatment tumor samples and matched, serially collected peripheral blood taken before and after atezolizumab treatment. Durable clinical benefit was defined as a progression-free survival longer than 6 months, and TCR features were additionally tested against progression-free survival and overall survival. Whole exome sequencing and RNA sequencing of pretreatment tumors were performed alongside TCR sequencing in the same patients. Several patients achieved durable clinical benefit and approximately 20 did not. Pretreatment blood TCR-seq was available for twenty-nine patients, at least one posttreatment blood collection was obtained for 24 patients, and tumor TCR-seq was available for 24 patients.

With regard to this clone: This receptor's antigen is unknown. Per-base quality was not reported, and no clone a single base away is much larger than it.

Each PCR received spiked-in synthetic TCR analog templates so that absolute template abundance could be estimated from read counts. Using the immunoSEQ assay, TCRbeta CDR3 regions were amplified from genomic DNA with bias-controlled V and J gene primers. Sequencing of rearranged TCRbeta segments was performed at approximately 20X coverage. Per the original workflow: Sequencing errors were corrected by clustering, and CDR3s were annotated against IMGT so that V, D and J genes could be assigned. Out-of-frame and stop-codon sequences were excluded, and only productive TCRbeta rearrangements were used in downstream analyses. Clonality was calculated as one minus the Shannon entropy normalized by the log of the number of unique productive sequences. Fisher's exact test with Benjamini-Hochberg correction, using a cutoff of adjusted p below 0.01, was how clones that differed between time points or between blood and tumor were identified. In TCRdb, the immuneACCESS table is reduced to in-frame sequences with V and J assigned. These tables do not hold every clone; where another copy was compared, an unresolved V gene accounts for under half, and the others remain unexplained. The DNA gave D and trimming, while V, J and clone size come from that table. The sample profile shows roughly 16,000 clones; approximately 86% of them were found once. Jointly, the top ten make up 5.9% of the sample.

Results and caveats for the whole study, not just this receptor: Small sample size (n of about 30) and many exploratory analyses mean the results are intended to be hypothesis-generating. At 3 weeks after the start of treatment, tumor-associated TCR clones in peripheral blood had expanded more in patients with durable benefit (n of about 22, p = 0.022). Improved progression-free and overall survival was found to be associated with pretreatment peripheral blood TCR clonality below the median.

The CDR3 measures 14 amino acids from cysteine to phenylalanine. The kept DNA is CDR3 alone, 42 bases in frame from the first base. V is reduced by 3 bases and J by 9 bases, leaving a spacing of 15 bases between them. The germline V gene (reference sequence) specifies PRHDT as CDR1 and FYEKMQ as CDR2. The cohort comprised around 31 patients with locally advanced or metastatic urothelial carcinoma treated at Memorial Sloan Kettering on a trial protocol. Peripheral blood mononuclear cells were collected from each patient pretreatment and during treatment, giving between 1 and 8 total time points per patient. The Qiagen DNeasy Blood extraction kit was used to purify genomic DNA from total PBMCs and tumor samples. PBMCs were collected pretreatment and during treatment, and were isolated and stored as previously described.

The V and J segments used are TRBV13 and TRBJ2-1; TRBD2 might be the D gene, on 6 matching bases. The material was PBMCs, obtained around atezolizumab (anti-PD-L1) treatment. The sequence came from a man between 45 and 60 years old with urothelial cancer. This receptor carries the CDR3 CASSLAGVGGEQFF. The bases read TGTGCCAGCAGCTTGGCTGGGGTCGGGGGTGAGCAGTTCTTC.